Below are 17 T cell receptor beta chains sequenced from a single sample in a study of read filtering for tumor transcriptome and immune sequencing. The library was built from about 400 ng RNA with molecular barcoded adaptors for alpha/delta and beta/gamma chains. TCRdb processed the reads anew with MiXCR; each CDR3 protein has one entry. The data show roughly 56,000 distinct CDR3 sequences, with about 19% seen just once and about 14% held by the top ten. The specimen was a population of CD138-negative cells sorted from bone marrow. These receptors all stem from a donor aged 40 or older with multiple myeloma.

This clonotype has at least ten counts. V usage is TRBV29-1 and J usage is TRBJ2-3; TRBD2 agrees at 10 bases. The CDR3 spans 15 residues. J was trimmed by 3 bases and V by 3 bases; bases with no gene match: 6. The germline CDR1 and CDR2 sequences are SQVTM and ANQGSEA. In nucleotides, the CDR3 is TGCAGCGTTGAGAATGGTAGCGGGGGGACAGATACGCAGTATTTT. Encoded protein: CSVENGSGGTDTQYF.

This clonotype was seen at least ten times. This rearrangement joins TRBV5-1 to TRBJ2-3, with D unclear. V lost 4 bases, J lost 0 bases, and 15 bases lay in between. Per the germline V gene, CDR1 is SGHRS and CDR2 is YFSETQ. The CDR3 consists of 16 residues. The CDR3, as DNA: TGCGCCAGCAGCCCGACCTTCGTAACTAGCACAGATACGCAGTATTTT. Protein sequence: CASSPTFVTSTDTQYF.

With regard to this clonotype: Since a much larger clone is just one base distant, this may be a read error. J is TRBJ1-2 and V is TRBV4-1; unclear D gene. The CDR3 runs 13 residues. V lost 4 bases to trimming and J lost 4 bases, with 10 bases between them. Germline CDR1 MGHRA, CDR2 YSYEKL. The CDR3 protein is CASSPRVRYGYTF. CDR3 coding DNA: TGCGCCAGCAGCCCGAGGGTTCGCTATGGCTACACCTTC.

This clonotype was detected a few times. This sequence joins TRBV12-3 or TRBV12-4 and TRBJ2-5; weak D call: TRBD1 (6 bases). V was shortened by 4 bases and J by 5 bases, with 17 bases between the two germline ends. This CDR3 region has 15 residues. Written as DNA, the CDR3 is TGTGCCAGCAGTTACCATCACAGGGACGGGGAGACCCAGTACTTC. Translating gives CASSYHHRDGETQYF.

This clonotype was found many times. V is TRBV27 and J is TRBJ2-5, with 9 bases that match TRBD1. The germline V gene has CDR1 MNHEY and CDR2 SMNVEV (reference sequence). The CDR3 extends over 15 amino acids. With V trimmed by 7 bases and J by 4 bases, 10 bases remained unmatched. The CDR3 DNA reads as TGTGCCAGCACACGGAACAGGGGGCAAGGAGAGACCCAGTACTTC. Translated, it gives CASTRNRGQGETQYF.

The table lists this clonotype with a few counts. This rearrangement joins TRBV29-1 to TRBJ1-4; perhaps TRBD1 as D (6 bases). Per germline, CDR1 SQVTM and CDR2 ANQGSEA. The germline V and J ends were trimmed by 7 bases and 1 base, with 10 bases remaining between them. This CDR3 is 13 amino acids long. The CDR3 protein is CSGGGGTNEKLFF. The CDR3 region has the DNA TGCAGCGGGGGGGGCGGAACTAATGAAAAACTGTTTTTT.

This clonotype occurred a few times. The chain uses TRBV6-2 or TRBV6-3 and TRBJ2-2, with D uncertain. The CDR3 is 11 residues long. The V gene's germline CDR1 is MNHEY and CDR2 SVGEGT. The V end was cut by 9 bases, the J end by 9 bases, with 11 bases between. The CDR3 DNA reads TGTGCCAGTGGGAATAATTGGGAGCTGTTTTTT. Translating it yields CASGNNWELFF.

The chain links TRBV6-2 or TRBV6-3 to TRBJ2-3; D remains ambiguous. The CDR3 is 11 amino acids. CDR1 and CDR2 from the germline V gene are MNHEY and SVGEGT. V was clipped by 7 bases and J by 2 bases, with 4 bases between them. In nucleotides, the CDR3 is TGTGCCAGCATTAACACAGATACGCAGTATTTT. This gives the protein CASINTDTQYF.

This clonotype was detected ten times or more. The rearrangement uses TRBV4-1 and TRBJ2-3; D is undetermined. V was trimmed by 0 bases and J by 2 bases, leaving 0 bases between them. The germline V gene has CDR1 MGHRA and CDR2 YSYEKL. The CDR3 runs 12 residues. CDR3 sequence reads: CASSQDTDTQYF. In DNA form, the CDR3 reads TGCGCCAGCAGCCAAGACACAGATACGCAGTATTTT.

The chain couples TRBV20-1 to TRBJ2-2; D not certain. The CDR3 is 13 amino acids. Trimming stripped 3 bases from V and 4 bases from J, with 9 bases between. Germline V gene lookup returns CDR1 DFQATT and CDR2 SNEGSKA (reference sequence). This chain's CDR3 is CSASEVSTGELFF. As DNA, the CDR3 is TGCAGTGCTAGTGAGGTGTCCACCGGGGAGCTGTTTTTT.

This clonotype came up many times. The rearrangement joins TRBV6-5 to TRBJ2-2; no firm D call. The CDR3 is 13 amino acids. Per the germline V gene, CDR1 is MNHEY and CDR2 is SVGAGI. V lost 6 bases and J lost 5, with 10 bases in between. The CDR3 here is CASRLPGTGELFF. In DNA form, the CDR3 reads TGTGCCAGCAGATTACCTGGGACCGGGGAGCTGTTTTTT.

At least ten counts were recorded for this clonotype. The V and J genes are TRBV29-1 and TRBJ2-7, with D unclear. V lost 4 bases and J lost 0, with 10 bases in between. The CDR3 length is 13 residues. Germline CDR1 is SQVTM and CDR2 is ANQGSEA. The CDR3 DNA follows: TGCAGCGTTGGTGCAGGCCTCTCCTACGAGCAGTACTTC. It codes for CSVGAGLSYEQYF.

In this sample, this clonotype turned up many times. The rearrangement uses TRBV2 and TRBJ2-1, with 9 bases fitting TRBD1. The junction had 5 bases not matched to a gene; V was cut back by 7 bases and J by 7 bases. CDR3 size: 13 residues. The germline V gene encodes CDR1 SNHLY and CDR2 FYNNEI. Here the CDR3 DNA reads TGTGCCAGCACCGGGACAGGGAAGAATGAGCAGTTCTTC. It codes for CASTGTGKNEQFF.

Comments on this clonotype: Given the absence of the conserved phenylalanine or tryptophan at the CDR3 end, a read error is likely. The chain is built from TRBV28 and TRBJ2-6; no definite D call. Germline CDR1 and CDR2: MDHEN and SYDVKM. Trimming cost V 3 bases and J 0 bases, with 12 bases left between them. The CDR3 totals 17 residues. CDR3 region: CASSFSGRFSGANVLTL. The DNA for the CDR3 is TGTGCCAGCAGTTTTTCAGGCAGATTCTCTGGGGCCAACGTCCTGACTCTC.

As to this clonotype: Germline is not matched at one junction end, which may reflect a read error. The chain joins TRBV10-1 to TRBJ1-6; 9 bases align to TRBD1. Looked up from germline, CDR1 is WNHNN and CDR2 is SYGVQD (reference sequence). The CDR3 runs 15 residues. CDR3 nucleotides: TGCGCCAGCCCCCAAAGGGGGACAGGGTCTTCACCCCCCCATTTT. This gives the protein CASPQRGTGSSPPHF.

The sample holds many counts of this clonotype. The chain combines TRBV5-1 with TRBJ2-7; D gene ambiguous. The CDR3 consists of 13 residues. Trimming cost V 4 bases and J 3 bases, with 11 bases left between them. The V gene's germline CDR1 is SGHRS and CDR2 YFSETQ. This CDR3 is CASSQEMRYEQYF. The CDR3 coding sequence is TGCGCCAGCAGCCAGGAGATGCGCTACGAGCAGTACTTC.

This clonotype was found many times. The chain uses TRBV7-2 and TRBJ1-1; TRBD1 aligns across 7 bases. The length of the CDR3 is 14 residues. CDR1 SGHTA and CDR2 FQGNSA come from the germline V gene. J gave up 1 base and V 4 bases, and 3 bases lay outside the gene matches. The CDR3 region has the DNA TGTGCCAGCAGCTCGCAGGGGGGGAACACTGAAGCTTTCTTT. It encodes CASSSQGGNTEAFF.